This T cell receptor (beta chain) was sequenced in a study of breast tumors, draining lymph nodes, adjacent tissues. General study results and limits: Findings are consistent with lymph node origin and intratumoral expansion of most tumor T cells. Tumors had less TCR diversity than lymph nodes, more than nontumor tissue. That most tumor T cells come from lymph nodes remained unproven.

This CDR3 spans 14 amino acids. Germline-derived CDR1 and CDR2 are SNHLY and FYNNEI. V lost 4 bases, J lost 6 bases, and 16 bases lay in between. TCRdb ran MiXCR on the multiplex PCR reads and lists one entry per CDR3 protein. The table shows about 7,600 distinct CDR3 sequences, with 65% to 75% occurring only once. This clonotype was found a few times. Its matching antigen is unknown. This rearrangement joins TRBV2 to TRBJ2-7, with D possibly matching TRBD2 (7 bases). The sequenced sample was tumor-adjacent breast tissue. The clonotype comes from a female donor with breast cancer. Some clones in this sample may be carry-over from other donors' samples. Here the CDR3 DNA reads TGTGCCAGCAGTGTAGGCGGGGGCACCGGCGAGCAGTACTTC. Amino acids: CASSVGGGTGEQYF. Together with reference TRBV2 and TRBJ2-7, the CDR3 gives the full variable domain: EPEVTQTPSHQVTQMGQEVILRCVPISNHLYFYWYRQILGQKVEFLVSFYNNEISEKSEIFDDQFSVERPDGSNFTLKIRSTKLEDSAMYFCASSVGGGTGEQYFGPGTRLTVT.